This T cell receptor (beta chain) was found in a study of T cells after yellow fever vaccination. CDR3 size: 16 residues. Deletions cut 5 bases from V and 0 bases from J, with 15 bases between. Germline CDR1 SGHNT, CDR2 YYREEE (reference sequence). A single record per CDR3 protein comes from TCRdb applying MiXCR to the 5' RACE reads. Of about 200,000 distinct CDR3 sequences in the sample, approximately 3% are singletons; the top ten hold around 3.2%. Sample: CD4+ T cells sorted from PBMCs, taken 10 days after the yellow fever booster vaccination. The source of this sequence is a man younger than 35 who received the YFV17D yellow fever vaccine. The V and J genes are TRBV5-4 and TRBJ1-5; D might be TRBD1 (6 bases). CDR3 protein: CASSLGGPDSNQPQHF. In DNA, the CDR3 is TGTGCCAGCAGTTTAGGGGGTCCAGATAGCAATCAGCCCCAGCATTTT.